This T cell receptor beta chain was obtained from a study of blood T cells in healthy people across ages. As for this clonotype: One end of the junction is discordant with germline, which a read error may explain.

The second PCR ran roughly 6 to 11 cycles with a sample-barcoded 5' primer and J-beta primers. Each cDNA molecule received a tag from a template-switch adaptor that had 12 random nucleotides. TCRdb recomputed calls from the 5' RACE reads with MiXCR, one row per CDR3 protein. The table shows approximately 810,000 distinct CDR3 sequences, with 29% occurring only once. The material sequenced was blood. The sequence came from a woman of 80 years or more in good health.

The DNA of the CDR3 is TGTGCCAGCAGGTCCGGGGGGGAGACAGATACGGAGTATTTT. It codes for CASRSGGETDTEYF. The V and J genes are TRBV12-3 or TRBV12-4 and TRBJ2-3; TRBD2 aligns across 8 bases. There are 14 residues in the CDR3.